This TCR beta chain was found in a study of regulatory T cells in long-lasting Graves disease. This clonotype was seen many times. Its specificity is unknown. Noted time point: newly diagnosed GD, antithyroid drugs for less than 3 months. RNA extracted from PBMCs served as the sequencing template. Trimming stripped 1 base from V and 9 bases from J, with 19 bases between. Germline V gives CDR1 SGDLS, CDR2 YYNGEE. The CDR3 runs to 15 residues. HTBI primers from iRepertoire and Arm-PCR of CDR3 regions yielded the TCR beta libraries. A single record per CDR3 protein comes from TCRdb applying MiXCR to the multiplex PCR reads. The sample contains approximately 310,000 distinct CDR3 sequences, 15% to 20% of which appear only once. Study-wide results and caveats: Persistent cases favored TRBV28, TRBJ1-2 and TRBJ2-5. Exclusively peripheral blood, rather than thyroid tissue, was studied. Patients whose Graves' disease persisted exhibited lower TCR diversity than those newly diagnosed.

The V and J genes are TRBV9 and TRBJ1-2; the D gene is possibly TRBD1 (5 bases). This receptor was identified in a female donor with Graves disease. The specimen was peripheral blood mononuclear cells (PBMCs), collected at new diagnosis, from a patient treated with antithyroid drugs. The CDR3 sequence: CASSVFTGTGMSYTF. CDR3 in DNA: TGTGCCAGCAGCGTATTTACCGGGACCGGGATGAGCTACACCTTC.